Listed here are 23 T cell receptor beta chains from one sample, sequenced in a study of T cells after yellow fever vaccination. In TCRdb, the 5' RACE reads were re-called with MiXCR into one record per CDR3 protein. The sample records some 560,000 distinct CDR3 sequences, about 19% being singletons. The sample in question was PBMCs, obtained 15 days after the yellow fever booster vaccination. The source is a man aged 25-40 years who received the YFV17D yellow fever vaccine.

V and J are TRBV20-1 and TRBJ2-5, with 10 positions matching TRBD2. The CDR3 contains 17 residues. The ends lost 0 bases at V and 7 bases at J; junction bases unmatched: 14. Germline V gene data show CDR1 as DFQATT and CDR2 as SNEGSKA (reference sequence). The CDR3 protein is CSARDLPGLAGVGTQYF. The CDR3 DNA reads TGCAGTGCTAGAGATCTCCCTGGGCTAGCGGGAGTTGGGACCCAGTACTTC.

The chain links TRBV6-7 to TRBJ2-2; D is ambiguous. TRBV6-7 is an open reading frame, and its role is uncertain. CDR3 length: 15 residues. For the CDR3, the DNA is TGTGCTAGAGATCGGAGCACCTCGAACACCGGGGAGCTGTTTTTT. It is translated as CARDRSTSNTGELFF.

This clonotype was counted a single time. The CDR3 is CATSEAVNTGELFF. The DNA of the CDR3 is TGTGCCACCAGTGAGGCAGTGAACACCGGGGAGCTGTTTTTT. The rearrangement uses TRBV24-1 and TRBJ2-2; no clear D gene. Trimming left V 4 bases short and J 1 base short, with 6 bases between. Germline values: CDR1 KGHDR, CDR2 SFDVKD. The CDR3 totals 14 residues.

At least ten counts were recorded for this clonotype. The CDR3 region is CASSQAGRATNGEQYF. The DNA for the CDR3 is TGTGCCAGCAGCCAAGCGGGCCGGGCAACAAACGGCGAGCAGTACTTC. The rearrangement links TRBV3-1 to TRBJ2-7; D gene ambiguous. The CDR3 has 16 amino acids. Looked up from germline, CDR1 is LGHDT and CDR2 is YNNKEL (reference sequence). Trimming shortened V by 1 base and J by 6 bases, and 19 bases separated the two germline ends.

The rearrangement links TRBV12-3 or TRBV12-4 to TRBJ2-5, with D possibly TRBD2 on 6 matching bases. This CDR3 contains 13 residues. The germline V and J ends were trimmed by 7 bases and 5 bases, with 14 bases remaining between them. CDR3 residues: CASTRSGGETQYF. Here the CDR3 DNA reads TGTGCCAGCACCAGAAGTGGGGGGGAGACCCAGTACTTC.

This clonotype showed up just a few times. The chain uses TRBV12-3 or TRBV12-4 and TRBJ2-1; D may be TRBD2 (6 bases). The length of the CDR3 is 16 residues. Trimming stripped 8 bases from V and 3 bases from J, with 20 bases between. Here the CDR3 DNA reads TGTGCCAGCTTGGCGGGATGGGGGATCCACTACAATGAGCAGTTCTTC. Protein sequence: CASLAGWGIHYNEQFF.

The J gene is TRBJ2-3, the V gene TRBV9; 10 bases map to TRBD1. Germline CDR1 SGDLS, CDR2 YYNGEE. This CDR3 comprises 15 residues. With 0 bases clipped from V and 5 bases from J, the junction kept 3 bases outside the gene matches. CDR3 in amino acids: CASSVGDRGRDTQYF. The CDR3, as DNA: TGTGCCAGCAGCGTAGGGGACAGGGGCCGAGATACGCAGTATTTT.

This clonotype was counted between two and nine times. The J gene is TRBJ2-3, the V gene TRBV6-4; D might be TRBD2 (5 bases). The CDR3 length is 15 residues. Germline lookup yields CDR1 MRHNA and CDR2 SNTAGT. V dropped 3 bases and J dropped 8 bases, with 18 bases sitting between them. Here the CDR3 DNA reads TGTGCCAGCAGTGATTTAGCGATCGGGGTAACTACGCAGTATTTT. Its translation: CASSDLAIGVTTQYF.

This clonotype was detected only a few times. The chain combines TRBV7-3 with TRBJ2-2; D might be TRBD1 (6 bases). Germline V gene data show CDR1 as SGHTA and CDR2 as FQGTGA. V lost 6 bases, J lost 3 bases, and 14 bases lay in between. There are 15 residues in the CDR3. The CDR3 sequence is CASSRTAGDTGELFF. CDR3 nucleotide sequence: TGTGCCAGCAGTAGGACAGCCGGGGACACCGGGGAGCTGTTTTTT. Combining the CDR3 with reference TRBV7-3 and TRBJ2-2 gives the whole variable domain GAGVSQTPSNKVTEKGKYVELRCDPISGHTALYWYRQSLGQGPEFLIYFQGTGAADDSGLPNDRFFAVRPEGSVSTLKIQRTERGDSAVYLCASSRTAGDTGELFFGEGSRLTVL.

The chain employs TRBV7-6 and TRBJ2-7, with D perhaps matching TRBD2 (5 bases). V lost 5 bases to trimming and J lost 5 bases, with 13 bases between them. Germline CDR1 and CDR2: SGHVS and FNYEAQ. The CDR3 covers 13 residues. The CDR3 loop is CASSGSGFDEQYF. For the CDR3, the DNA is TGTGCCAGCAGCGGGAGTGGTTTTGACGAGCAGTACTTC.

The chain has TRBV20-1 and TRBJ1-2; D gene uncertain. Germline loops: CDR1 DFQATT, CDR2 SNEGSKA (reference sequence). The CDR3 contains 10 residues. Trimming shortened V by 5 bases and J by 5 bases, and 6 bases separated the two germline ends. CDR3: CSAQEYGYTF. Written as DNA, the CDR3 is TGCAGTGCTCAAGAATATGGCTACACCTTC.

The J gene is TRBJ2-1, the V gene TRBV5-5, with 7 bases lining up with TRBD2. The trim removed 1 base at V and 3 bases at J, leaving 7 bases unmatched. Germline V lookup: CDR1 SGHKS, CDR2 YYEKEE (reference sequence). The CDR3 runs 16 residues. As DNA, the CDR3 is TGTGCCAGCAGCTTGACAGGACTAGAGGTCTACAATGAGCAGTTCTTC. It encodes CASSLTGLEVYNEQFF.

The chain has TRBV6-5 and TRBJ2-5; 10 bases fit TRBD2. Germline CDR1 MNHEY, CDR2 SVGAGI. Trimming removed 0 bases from V and 3 bases from J; junction bases left unmatched: 7. The CDR3 is 17 residues long. The CDR3 DNA sequence: TGTGCCAGCAGTTACTCGATAGCTAGCGGGAGAGAAGAGACCCAGTACTTC. It specifies CASSYSIASGREETQYF.

The rearrangement joins TRBV30 to TRBJ2-2; D is possibly TRBD1 or TRBD2 (7 bases each). CDR1 is GTSNPN, CDR2 SVGIG, per germline (reference sequence). The CDR3 spans 17 residues. V was shortened by 3 bases and J by 5 bases, with 22 bases between the two germline ends. CDR3 sequence reads: CAWRPAGQRKLTGELFF. DNA for the CDR3: TGTGCCTGGAGACCAGCGGGACAGCGAAAATTGACCGGGGAGCTGTTTTTT. Supplemented by reference TRBV30 and TRBJ2-2, the full variable domain reads SQTIHQWPATLVQPVGSPLSLECTVEGTSNPNLYWYRQAAGRGLQLLFYSVGIGQISSEVPQNLSASRPQDRQFILSSKKLLLSDSGFYLCAWRPAGQRKLTGELFFGEGSRLTVL.

The CDR3 spells CASSAQAPDREQYF. As DNA, the CDR3 is TGTGCCAGCAGCGCGCAGGCCCCCGATCGCGAGCAGTACTTC. V is TRBV7-2 and J is TRBJ2-7; no clear D. Germline CDR1 reads SGHTA; CDR2 reads FQGNSA. CDR3 length: 14 amino acids. V shed 5 bases and J shed 6 bases, with 17 bases lying between them.

The chain couples TRBV11-2 to TRBJ2-7; the D gene is possibly TRBD1 (5 bases). Germline V gives CDR1 SGHAT, CDR2 FQNNGV. The CDR3 has 14 amino acids. Trimming removed 1 base at V and 6 bases at J, with 13 bases between. CDR3: CASSLGQFSAEQYF. The CDR3 nucleotides are TGTGCCAGCAGCTTAGGACAGTTCTCGGCCGAGCAGTACTTC.

This clonotype was seen a single time. The CDR3 here is CASSQVGALGETQYF. The CDR3 DNA sequence: TGTGCCAGCAGCCAAGTTGGGGCACTGGGAGAGACCCAGTACTTC. The chain is built from TRBV3-1 and TRBJ2-5; TRBD1 might be the D (5 bases). Trimming removed 1 base from V and 4 bases from J, with 13 bases in between. The CDR3 contains 15 residues. Germline loops: CDR1 LGHDT, CDR2 YNNKEL (reference sequence).

The rearrangement uses TRBV7-2 and TRBJ2-2, with D tentatively TRBD1 or TRBD2 (6 bases each). This CDR3 has 13 residues. Trimming left V 5 bases short and J 13 bases short, with 17 bases between. Looked up from germline, CDR1 is SGHTA and CDR2 is FQGNSA. The DNA of the CDR3 is TGTGCCAGCAGCGGCGGGACAATCGACCGGCTGTTTTTT. Protein: CASSGGTIDRLFF.

This rearrangement joins TRBV3-1 to TRBJ2-5; weak D call: TRBD1 (6 bases). Germline CDR1 is LGHDT and CDR2 is YNNKEL (reference sequence). CDR3 length equals 15 residues. V was pared by 4 bases and J by 4 bases, with 16 bases between. CDR3 DNA: TGTGCCAGCAGCCTACTGGGGGCCTCGCCAGAGACCCAGTACTTC. This translates into CASSLLGASPETQYF.

The CDR3 loop reads CASSLAGLGAAIQYF. CDR3 DNA sequence: TGTGCCAGCAGCTTAGCAGGCTTGGGGGCTGCCATTCAGTACTTC. The gene calls are TRBV7-9 and TRBJ2-4, with a tentative D call TRBD1 (6 bases). CDR3 length: 15 residues. Trimming shortened V by 0 bases and J by 9 bases, and 15 bases separated the two germline ends. Germline assignment: CDR1 SEHNR and CDR2 FQNEAQ (reference sequence).

This clonotype came up a few times. The V gene is TRBV30, the J gene TRBJ1-2, with 10 bases aligning to TRBD1. Germline CDR1 GTSNPN, CDR2 SVGIG (reference sequence). There are 15 residues in the CDR3. V shed 2 bases and J 0 bases; nucleotides not matched to a gene: 3. CDR3 in amino acids: CAWSRDRGSNYGYTF. The DNA of the CDR3 is TGTGCCTGGAGTCGGGACAGGGGATCTAACTATGGCTACACCTTC.

This clonotype was observed a handful of times. The chain recombines TRBV4-3 with TRBJ2-3, with 7 bases identical to TRBD2. This CDR3 is built from 20 residues. CDR1 LGHNA and CDR2 YSLEER come from the germline V gene. J gave up 2 bases and V 3 bases, and 20 bases lay outside the gene matches. The DNA for the CDR3 is TGCGCCAGCAGCCAGATCTCGGGGAGGGGAAATCTCTTCTACACAGATACGCAGTATTTT. This codes for CASSQISGRGNLFYTDTQYF.

This clonotype has just a few counts. V is TRBV20-1 and J is TRBJ2-1, with TRBD2 identical over 10 bases. The CDR3 spans 15 residues. V was clipped by 6 bases and J by 8 bases; unmatched bases: 13. Germline CDR1 is DFQATT and CDR2 is SNEGSKA (reference sequence). The CDR3 protein is CSAGAASGSLDEQFF. In DNA form, the CDR3 reads TGCAGTGCCGGGGCGGCTAGCGGGAGTTTAGATGAGCAGTTCTTC.